This T cell receptor beta chain was identified during a study of T cells in localized non-small cell lung cancer. Notes on the study in general: Turning up in adjacent lung were a median approximately 58 of the top 100 tumor clones.

This CDR3 contains 14 residues. Germline V gene sequence: CDR1 MNHNY, CDR2 SVGAGI (reference sequence). The V end was cut by 8 bases, the J end by 0 bases, with 12 bases between. As for this clone: Its cognate antigen is unknown.

Sequencing used immunoSEQ multiplex PCR; TCRdb keeps in-frame clones, though not all of them. The repertoire holds under 100,000 clones, with 85% to 90% as singletons. The rearrangement joins TRBV6-6 to TRBJ2-3; the D gene is possibly TRBD2 (5 bases). This TCR was sampled from a woman aged 35 to 70 with stage I squamous cell lung carcinoma. The source material was peripheral blood, sampled before any cancer treatment. The CDR3 region has the DNA TGTGCCAGCGGACTCGTTTCTAGCACAGATACGCAGTATTTT. It specifies CASGLVSSTDTQYF.